The 26 T cell receptor beta chains reported below all come from one sample, sequenced in a study of T cell responses to AZD1222 COVID-19 vaccine. Clones were sequenced by immunoSEQ multiplex PCR, and TCRdb holds only the in-frame ones, with some missing. The top ten hold about 4.6% of the sample, which has tens of thousands of clones, 78% seen once. The input for sequencing was peripheral blood, taken 28 days after the second AZD1222 dose. The receptors come from an adult who received the AZD1222 COVID-19 vaccine.

This rearrangement joins TRBV6-5 to TRBJ2-3; D remains unclear. The CDR3 extends over 13 amino acids. In germline, CDR1 is MNHEY, CDR2 SVGAGI. The V end was cut by 7 bases, the J end by 3 bases, with 11 bases between. CDR3 in DNA: TGTGCCAGCATCGCCTCGGGTACAGATACGCAGTATTTT. Translating it yields CASIASGTDTQYF.

This chain joins TRBV3-1 (or the pseudogene TRBV3-2) and TRBJ2-5; the D is unclear. V was trimmed by 4 bases and J by 3 bases, leaving 6 bases between them. Germline CDR1 LGHDT, CDR2 YNNKEL (reference sequence). The CDR3 extends over 12 amino acids. The CDR3 protein is CASSLHKETQYF. The CDR3 coding sequence is TGTGCCAGCAGCCTTCACAAAGAGACCCAGTACTTC.

The chain uses TRBV19 and TRBJ1-1, with D possibly matching TRBD1 (5 bases). Trimming cost V 2 bases and J 1 base, with 8 bases left between them. The germline CDR1 and CDR2 sequences are LNHDA and SQIVND (reference sequence). There are 14 residues in the CDR3. The CDR3 DNA reads TGTGCCAGTAGTATACGAGGGGAGAACACTGAAGCTTTCTTT. Translated: CASSIRGENTEAFF.

This chain connects TRBV5-4 to TRBJ2-5; 8 positions agree with TRBD1. V trimming: 4 bases; J trimming: 3 bases; junction bases outside the gene matches: 14. CDR1 is SGHNT, CDR2 YYREEE, per germline (reference sequence). This CDR3 has 17 residues. The CDR3 reads CASSLWRLGQDKETQYF. The DNA for the CDR3 is TGTGCCAGCAGCCTGTGGAGGCTGGGACAGGACAAAGAGACCCAGTACTTC.

The V call is TRBV9, the J call TRBJ2-1; D remains ambiguous. The germline CDR1 and CDR2 sequences are SGDLS and YYNGEE. There are 15 residues in the CDR3. V shed 0 bases and J shed 8 bases, with 15 bases lying between them. The CDR3 spells CASSVAQHPVDEQFF. CDR3 DNA sequence: TGTGCCAGCAGCGTAGCTCAGCACCCGGTGGATGAGCAGTTCTTC.

The chain combines TRBV12-5 with TRBJ2-1, with D unresolved. V was cut by 6 bases and J by 5 bases, with 8 bases left in between. The CDR3 length is 12 residues. Looked up from germline, CDR1 is LGHNT and CDR2 is FRNRAP. CDR3 region: CASGFFNNEQFF. DNA of the CDR3: TGTGCTAGTGGGTTTTTTAACAATGAGCAGTTCTTC.

The V gene is TRBV5-6, the J gene TRBJ1-6; D is ambiguous. The germline V gene encodes CDR1 SGHDT and CDR2 YYEEEE. Deletions cut 4 bases from V and 7 bases from J, with 18 bases between. CDR3 length: 16 amino acids. The CDR3 sequence is CASSPNDGSLNSPLHF. CDR3 nucleotides: TGTGCCAGCAGCCCCAACGACGGGAGCTTGAATTCACCCCTCCACTTT.

This clone is a singleton in its sample. The V call is TRBV6-5, the J call TRBJ2-1; D is tentatively TRBD1 or TRBD2 (5 bases each). V lost 7 bases and J lost 7, with 14 bases in between. This CDR3 is 13 amino acids long. CDR1 and CDR2 (germline): MNHEY, SVGAGI. In DNA form, the CDR3 reads TGTGCCAGCACCCCTGGGGGTAGGAATGAGCAGTTCTTC. This codes for CASTPGGRNEQFF.

The rearrangement links TRBV6-1 to TRBJ1-4; D not certain. V gave up 3 bases and J gave up 7 bases, with 21 bases separating them. CDR3 length equals 17 residues. Germline assignment: CDR1 MNHNS and CDR2 SASEGT. The CDR3 nucleotides read TGTGCCAGCAGTGACCCCTCCCGCCCGTTAGCTCCTGAAAAACTGTTTTTT. Residues: CASSDPSRPLAPEKLFF.

V and J are TRBV10-2 and TRBJ2-2; 8 bases line up with TRBD2. CDR1 and CDR2 from the germline V gene are WSHSY and SAAADI. V was pared by 6 bases and J by 4 bases, with 16 bases of the junction left unmatched. The CDR3 totals 18 residues. In nucleotides, the CDR3 is TGCGCCAGCAGGGGGGGAGCGGCGGGGGGATCTTTCACCGGGGAGCTGTTTTTT. This encodes CASRGGAAGGSFTGELFF.

This chain joins TRBV20-1 and TRBJ1-2, with D perhaps TRBD1 (6 bases). The CDR3 runs 16 residues. Trimming pared 3 bases from V and 8 bases from J, leaving 25 bases between. CDR1 is DFQATT, CDR2 SNEGSKA, per germline (reference sequence). DNA for the CDR3: TGCAGTGCTAGTATGGGCAACCAGGGGCGCAACAGGGGCTACACCTTC. Protein product: CSASMGNQGRNRGYTF.

The chain uses TRBV27 and TRBJ1-4; no reliable D call. The CDR3 totals 14 residues. The germline CDR1 and CDR2 sequences are MNHEY and SMNVEV (reference sequence). V was pared by 5 bases and J by 8 bases, with 15 bases between. The CDR3 DNA follows: TGTGCCAGCAGTCCCACATCAAGGAGGGAAAAACTGTTTTTT. Its translation is CASSPTSRREKLFF. Using reference TRBV27 and TRBJ1-4 for the parts outside the CDR3, the full variable domain is EAQVTQNPRYLITVTGKKLTVTCSQNMNHEYMSWYRQDPGLGLRQIYYSMNVEVTDKGDVPEGYKVSRKEKRNFPLILESPSPNQTSLYFCASSPTSRREKLFFGSGTQLSVL.

The chain employs TRBV19 and TRBJ2-6; D might be TRBD2 (6 bases). Trimming removed 3 bases at V and 1 base at J, with 13 bases between. The length of the CDR3 is 17 residues. Germline assignment: CDR1 LNHDA and CDR2 SQIVND (reference sequence). The CDR3 DNA follows: TGTGCCAGTAGTATTGGATACGGGGGATCTGGGGCCAACGTCCTGACTTTC. It translates to CASSIGYGGSGANVLTF.

This clone is deemed medium-sized (0.01 to 0.1%). The chain uses TRBV24-1 and TRBJ1-1; 8 bases line up with TRBD1. There are 15 residues in the CDR3. J gave up 5 bases and V 3 bases, and 7 bases lay outside the gene matches. Germline-derived CDR1 and CDR2 are KGHDR and SFDVKD. As DNA, the CDR3 is TGTGCCACCAGTGATGACAGGGGAGGTGGGACTGAAGCTTTCTTT. Translated: CATSDDRGGGTEAFF.

The chain links TRBV18 to TRBJ1-1, with D maybe TRBD1 (5 bases). The CDR3 is 15 residues long. Trimming removed 3 bases from V and 4 bases from J, with 15 bases in between. Germline CDR1 reads KGHSH; CDR2 reads LQKENI. CDR3 amino acids: CASSPTGRSGTEAFF. CDR3 nucleotide sequence: TGTGCCAGCTCACCCACGGGACGGTCAGGCACTGAAGCTTTCTTT.

This chain uses TRBV11-2 with TRBJ1-3; D call uncertain. The CDR3 totals 16 residues. The V and J ends lost 4 bases and 0 bases respectively, with 13 bases between them. CDR1 is SGHAT, CDR2 FQNNGV, per germline. The CDR3 coding sequence is TGTGCCAGCAGCTATACGACGGGATCCTCTGGAAACACCATATATTTT. Protein product: CASSYTTGSSGNTIYF.

This chain joins TRBV5-1 and TRBJ1-6; a possible D gene is TRBD1 (5 bases). The V end was cut by 1 base, the J end by 7 bases, with 9 bases between. The CDR3 extends over 14 amino acids. Germline CDR1 and CDR2: SGHRS and YFSETQ. The chain's CDR3 is CASSLNGGNSPLHF. The CDR3, as DNA: TGCGCCAGCAGCTTGAACGGGGGAAATTCACCCCTCCACTTT.

The rearrangement joins TRBV28 to TRBJ1-2; TRBD1 agrees at 7 bases. CDR1 and CDR2 from the germline V gene are MDHEN and SYDVKM. V was clipped by 6 bases and J by 4 bases; unmatched bases: 5. The CDR3 extends over 13 amino acids. CDR3 region: CASRPGQLYGYTF. The CDR3 DNA sequence: TGTGCCAGCAGACCGGGACAGCTCTATGGCTACACCTTC.

This rearrangement joins TRBV7-9 to TRBJ2-5; weak D call: TRBD1 (5 bases). The CDR3 length is 15 residues. CDR1 is SEHNR, CDR2 FQNEAQ, per germline (reference sequence). With 5 bases removed from V and 4 bases from J, the gap between germline ends came to 17 bases. CDR3 sequence (DNA): TGTGCCAGCAGCAAACGCCCAGTGGGGCCAGAGACCCAGTACTTC. Its protein is CASSKRPVGPETQYF.

As concerns this clone: At one boundary the junction diverges from the germline segment, which might be a read error. The V call is TRBV30, the J call TRBJ2-1, with 14 bases fitting TRBD2. This CDR3 has 13 amino acids. CDR1 GTSNPN and CDR2 SVGIG come from the germline V gene (reference sequence). The CDR3 protein is CACTLTSGRVAVF. The CDR3 region has the DNA TGTGCCTGTACGTTGACTAGCGGGAGGGTTGCGGTCTTC.

This chain uses TRBV12-1 with TRBJ1-2. TRBV12-1 represents a pseudogene. This CDR3 has 16 amino acids. The CDR3 region is CASSFGGPRTHYGYTF. For the CDR3, the DNA is TGTGCCAGCAGCTTTGGGGGTCCCAGGACCCACTATGGCTACACCTTC.

The genes are TRBV29-1 and TRBJ2-1; 9 bases line up with TRBD1. V trimming: 4 bases; J trimming: 7 bases; junction bases outside the gene matches: 8. The CDR3 contains 14 residues. Germline V gene data show CDR1 as SQVTM and CDR2 as ANQGSEA. The CDR3 loop is CSVATGGGGNEQFF. The CDR3 coding sequence is TGCAGCGTTGCGACAGGGGGAGGTGGGAATGAGCAGTTCTTC.

V and J are TRBV2 and TRBJ2-7; 11 bases are shared with TRBD1. J gave up 3 bases and V 4 bases, and 2 bases lay outside the gene matches. CDR1 SNHLY and CDR2 FYNNEI come from the germline V gene. This CDR3 region has 14 residues. The CDR3 sequence: CASSGTGGRYEQYV. The DNA of the CDR3 is TGTGCCAGCAGTGGGACAGGGGGCCGCTACGAGCAGTACGTC.

V gene TRBV6-4 combines with J gene TRBJ2-2; 12 bases map to TRBD2. The germline gives CDR1 MRHNA, CDR2 SNTAGT. The CDR3 contains 15 residues. V shed 5 bases, J shed 5 bases, and the junction held 3 bases outside the gene matches. The CDR3 here is CASSPTSGGTGELFF. In DNA form, the CDR3 reads TGTGCCAGCAGTCCCACTAGCGGGGGGACCGGGGAGCTGTTTTTT.

The table lists this clone with a few counts. V usage is TRBV30 and J usage is TRBJ1-3; D ambiguous. Trimming removed 0 bases at V and 6 bases at J, with 9 bases between. Germline CDR1 GTSNPN, CDR2 SVGIG (reference sequence). This CDR3 contains 13 residues. The CDR3, as DNA: TGTGCCTGGAGTGTAGGTCAGACAAACACCATATATTTT. This encodes CAWSVGQTNTIYF.

This sequence joins TRBV30 and TRBJ1-3; TRBD1 aligns across 7 bases. The V and J ends lost 3 bases and 0 bases, in that order; junction bases with no gene match: 8. The germline CDR1 and CDR2 sequences are GTSNPN and SVGIG (reference sequence). The length of the CDR3 is 16 residues. This chain's CDR3 is CAWRGDRDHSGNTIYF. The DNA for the CDR3 is TGTGCCTGGAGGGGAGACAGGGATCACTCTGGAAACACCATATATTTT.